This is a list of T cell receptor beta chains from one sample in a study of blood T cell repertoires in COVID-19. The table came from immunoSEQ multiplex PCR; TCRdb's copy has only in-frame clones and leaves some out. The table lists 250,000 or so clones, 80% to 90% of them singletons. The sequenced material came from peripheral blood. All receptors come from a woman between 70 and 85 years old with acute or convalescent COVID-19. The CDR3 runs from the conserved cysteine through the conserved F or W. D genes are given only for firm matches. Rows give clone size only sometimes, using once, few, many, or a class for an expanded clone.

V gene: TRBV21-1; J gene: TRBJ2-1; D gene: -; clone size: -; CDR3 DNA: TGTGCCAGCAGCAGCAGGGGAAGCAATGAGCAGTTCTTC; CDR3 protein: CASSSRGSNEQFF
V gene: TRBV11-2; J gene: TRBJ2-7; D gene: -; clone size: -; CDR3 DNA: TGTGCCAGCAGCTTACGTTTGGAGGGACCCTACGAGCAGTACTTC; CDR3 protein: CASSLRLEGPYEQYF
V gene: TRBV12-3/TRBV12-4; J gene: TRBJ2-2; D gene: -; clone size: -; CDR3 DNA: TGTGCCAGCAGTTTCAAGGGGACCGGGGAGCTGTTTTTT; CDR3 protein: CASSFKGTGELFF
V gene: TRBV5-1; J gene: TRBJ2-1; D gene: TRBD2; clone size: -; CDR3 DNA: TGCGCCAGCAGCCTTAGCGGGGAGTCCTACAATGAGCAGTTCTTC; CDR3 protein: CASSLSGESYNEQFF
V gene: TRBV6-5; J gene: TRBJ2-2; D gene: TRBD2; clone size: -; CDR3 DNA: TGTGCCAGCAGCCGGGGGGGTGTGCGAACCGGGGAGCTGTTTTTT; CDR3 protein: CASSRGGVRTGELFF
V gene: TRBV4-3; J gene: TRBJ1-1; D gene: -; clone size: few; CDR3 DNA: TGCGCCAGCAGTAGTGACAGGCCGATCACTGAAGCTTTCTTT; CDR3 protein: CASSSDRPITEAFF
V gene: TRBV4-3; J gene: TRBJ2-7; D gene: -; clone size: -; CDR3 DNA: TGCGCCAGCAGCCAAGACCACGGTTACGAGCAGTACTTC; CDR3 protein: CASSQDHGYEQYF
V gene: TRBV19; J gene: TRBJ1-1; D gene: TRBD1; clone size: -; CDR3 DNA: TGTGCCAGTAGACCGACAGGGCGGAACACTGAAGCTTTCTTT; CDR3 protein: CASRPTGRNTEAFF
V gene: TRBV9; J gene: TRBJ2-7; D gene: TRBD2; clone size: -; CDR3 DNA: TGTGCCAGCAGCGTTGGGACGGGGACTAGCGGGGCGTATACCTACGAGCAGTACTTC; CDR3 protein: CASSVGTGTSGAYTYEQYF
V gene: TRBV27; J gene: TRBJ1-2; D gene: TRBD1; clone size: -; CDR3 DNA: TGTGCCAGCAAACCCCCCGACAGGGCCTACACCTTC; CDR3 protein: CASKPPDRAYTF
V gene: TRBV19; J gene: TRBJ2-1; D gene: TRBD2; clone size: -; CDR3 DNA: TGTGCCAGTAGTATAGACCCTTGGGCTAGCGGGCTTTACAATGAGCAGTTCTTC; CDR3 protein: CASSIDPWASGLYNEQFF
V gene: TRBV20-1; J gene: TRBJ2-7; D gene: -; clone size: -; CDR3 DNA: TGCAGTGCTAGTCAGACAGTCGCCTACGAGCAGTACTTC; CDR3 protein: CSASQTVAYEQYF
V gene: TRBV10-3; J gene: TRBJ1-3; D gene: TRBD1; clone size: -; CDR3 DNA: TGTGCCATCAGTGAGTCGATCGGCAGGGGGTTCTCTGGAAACACCATATATTTT; CDR3 protein: CAISESIGRGFSGNTIYF
V gene: TRBV5-1; J gene: TRBJ1-5; D gene: -; clone size: -; CDR3 DNA: TGCGCCAGCAGCCTCGGAGGGGAGAGCAATCAGCCCCAGCATTTT; CDR3 protein: CASSLGGESNQPQHF
V gene: TRBV6-5; J gene: TRBJ1-1; D gene: TRBD1; clone size: -; CDR3 DNA: TGTGCCAGCAGATTCGGACAGGTGAACACTGAAGCTTTCTTT; CDR3 protein: CASRFGQVNTEAFF
V gene: TRBV23-1; J gene: TRBJ1-1; D gene: -; clone size: -; CDR3 DNA: TGCGCCAGCAGTCAATTTCTCCCCCCGGGACAAGCGATTATGAACACTGAAGCTTTCTTT; CDR3 protein: CASSQFLPPGQAIMNTEAFF
V gene: TRBV10-3; J gene: TRBJ2-2; D gene: -; clone size: once; CDR3 DNA: TGTGCCATCAGTGAGTTATCAGGGAACACCGGGGAGCTGTTTTTT; CDR3 protein: CAISELSGNTGELFF
V gene: TRBV6-2/TRBV6-3; J gene: TRBJ2-2; D gene: -; clone size: -; CDR3 DNA: TGTGCCAGCAGTCGGGTGGCCGGGGAGCTGTTTTTT; CDR3 protein: CASSRVAGELFF
V gene: TRBV7-8; J gene: TRBJ1-2; D gene: -; clone size: -; CDR3 DNA: TGTGCCAGCAGCTTCACGGGGGACTATGGCTACACCTTC; CDR3 protein: CASSFTGDYGYTF
V gene: TRBV2; J gene: TRBJ1-4; D gene: TRBD1; clone size: -; CDR3 DNA: TGTGCCAGCAACTTGCTGGGACAGACGAATGAAAAACTGTTTTTT; CDR3 protein: CASNLLGQTNEKLFF
V gene: TRBV2; J gene: TRBJ1-4; D gene: TRBD1; clone size: -; CDR3 DNA: TGTGCCAGCAGGACAGGGCGAGCGACTAATGAAAAACTGTTTTTT; CDR3 protein: CASRTGRATNEKLFF
V gene: TRBV11-3; J gene: TRBJ1-2; D gene: -; clone size: -; CDR3 DNA: TGTGCCAGCAGCCTTACAACGGGAGGCAGTTCCTATGGCTACACCTTC; CDR3 protein: CASSLTTGGSSYGYTF
V gene: TRBV4-2; J gene: TRBJ1-3; D gene: -; clone size: -; CDR3 DNA: TGTGCCAGCAGCCGGGACTCCGGGGGAACTGGAAACACCATATATTTT; CDR3 protein: CASSRDSGGTGNTIYF
V gene: TRBV7-8; J gene: TRBJ1-4; D gene: -; clone size: -; CDR3 DNA: TGTGCCAGCAGTTTAGGTCAGGGCCATGAAAAACTGTTTTTT; CDR3 protein: CASSLGQGHEKLFF
V gene: TRBV7-2; J gene: TRBJ1-2; D gene: -; clone size: few; CDR3 DNA: TGTGCCAGCAGCTTATACAGGGCCAATGGCTACACCTTC; CDR3 protein: CASSLYRANGYTF
V gene: TRBV5-1; J gene: TRBJ1-2; D gene: -; clone size: -; CDR3 DNA: TGCGCCAGCAGCTTGGGGGCAAGTGCTAACTATGGCTACACCTTC; CDR3 protein: CASSLGASANYGYTF
V gene: TRBV7-9; J gene: TRBJ1-1; D gene: TRBD1; clone size: -; CDR3 DNA: TGTGCCAGCAGCCCTCCCCCGACAGGGGTCGGTGAAGCTTTCTTT; CDR3 protein: CASSPPPTGVGEAFF
V gene: TRBV4-2; J gene: TRBJ1-3; D gene: TRBD1; clone size: -; CDR3 DNA: TGTGCCAGCAGCCAGGGACAGGGGATCCTTGGGAGCACCATATATTTT; CDR3 protein: CASSQGQGILGSTIYF
V gene: TRBV15; J gene: TRBJ1-6; D gene: -; clone size: -; CDR3 DNA: TGTGCCACCAGCAGAGAGGGCAGCTCCTATAATTCACCCCTCCACTTT; CDR3 protein: CATSREGSSYNSPLHF
V gene: TRBV7-8; J gene: TRBJ1-6; D gene: -; clone size: -; CDR3 DNA: TGTGCCAGCAGCCCCACAAACCCGCAGAGGTACTCACCCCTCCACTTT; CDR3 protein: CASSPTNPQRYSPLHF
V gene: TRBV7-8; J gene: TRBJ2-2; D gene: TRBD2; clone size: -; CDR3 DNA: TGTGCCAGCAGCTTAAGTATCGCGGGGGGCTCTTACACCGGGGAGCTGTTTTTT; CDR3 protein: CASSLSIAGGSYTGELFF
V gene: TRBV2; J gene: TRBJ2-7; D gene: -; clone size: -; CDR3 DNA: TGTGCCAGCAACAGGGCCGAGGTAAACGAGCAGTACTTC; CDR3 protein: CASNRAEVNEQYF
V gene: TRBV15; J gene: TRBJ1-6; D gene: TRBD1; clone size: -; CDR3 DNA: TGTGCCACCAGCAGGGACAGGGCCGGGAATTCACCCCTCCACTTT; CDR3 protein: CATSRDRAGNSPLHF
V gene: TRBV2; J gene: TRBJ1-4; D gene: -; clone size: -; CDR3 DNA: TGTGCCAGCAGTGAACAGGGTATGGCTAATGAAAAACTGTTTTTT; CDR3 protein: CASSEQGMANEKLFF
V gene: TRBV13; J gene: TRBJ1-5; D gene: -; clone size: -; CDR3 DNA: TGTGCCAGCAGCTTAGGTCCTGGGGGGAGCAATCAGCCCCAGCATTTT; CDR3 protein: CASSLGPGGSNQPQHF
V gene: TRBV5-6; J gene: TRBJ1-6; D gene: -; clone size: -; CDR3 DNA: TGTGCCAGCAGCTTTTGGGAGAATTCACCCCTCCACTTT; CDR3 protein: CASSFWENSPLHF
V gene: TRBV7-9; J gene: TRBJ1-3; D gene: -; clone size: -; CDR3 DNA: TGTGCCAGCAGCTTTGACACTGGAAACACCATATATTTT; CDR3 protein: CASSFDTGNTIYF
V gene: TRBV11-2; J gene: TRBJ1-2; D gene: -; clone size: -; CDR3 DNA: TGTGCCAGCAGCTTAGATCGAGTGTCGGATGGCTACACCTTC; CDR3 protein: CASSLDRVSDGYTF
V gene: TRBV5-1; J gene: TRBJ1-2; D gene: -; clone size: -; CDR3 DNA: TGCGCCAGCAGCTTACAGGGCCGCCCCTATGGCTACACCTTC; CDR3 protein: CASSLQGRPYGYTF
V gene: TRBV7-2; J gene: TRBJ2-2; D gene: -; clone size: -; CDR3 DNA: TGTGCCAGCAGCTTAGTTCAGGGCGCCGGGGAGCTGTTTTTT; CDR3 protein: CASSLVQGAGELFF
V gene: TRBV19; J gene: TRBJ1-5; D gene: -; clone size: -; CDR3 DNA: TGTGCCAGTAGTATAGCAGGGATTTATAGCAATCAGCCCCAGCATTTT; CDR3 protein: CASSIAGIYSNQPQHF
V gene: TRBV5-1; J gene: TRBJ1-4; D gene: TRBD1; clone size: -; CDR3 DNA: TGCGCCAGCAGCCTCAGGACAGGGTCTAATGAAAAACTGTTTTTT; CDR3 protein: CASSLRTGSNEKLFF
V gene: TRBV19; J gene: TRBJ1-2; D gene: -; clone size: -; CDR3 DNA: TGTGCCAGTAGTATGAGGACAGATGCAATATCTAACTATGGCTACACCTTC; CDR3 protein: CASSMRTDAISNYGYTF
V gene: TRBV5-1; J gene: TRBJ2-3; D gene: -; clone size: -; CDR3 DNA: TGCGCCAGCAGCTTCGGGGGGCTAGATACGCAGTATTTT; CDR3 protein: CASSFGGLDTQYF
V gene: TRBV5-1; J gene: TRBJ1-3; D gene: -; clone size: -; CDR3 DNA: TGCGCCAGCAGCTTGGAATCGGGGTCCGGAAACACCATATATTTT; CDR3 protein: CASSLESGSGNTIYF
V gene: TRBV5-1; J gene: TRBJ1-2; D gene: TRBD1; clone size: -; CDR3 DNA: TGCGCCAGCAGCCAAGGGACAGCCTATGGCTACACCTTC; CDR3 protein: CASSQGTAYGYTF
V gene: TRBV5-1; J gene: TRBJ2-1; D gene: -; clone size: few; CDR3 DNA: TGCGCCAGCAGCTTGGCCGAGGGGGTTTACTACAATGAGCAGTTCTTC; CDR3 protein: CASSLAEGVYYNEQFF
V gene: TRBV11-3; J gene: TRBJ2-5; D gene: -; clone size: -; CDR3 DNA: TGTGCCAGCAGCCAGGGGGGCCTAGAGACCCAGTACTTC; CDR3 protein: CASSQGGLETQYF
V gene: TRBV7-9; J gene: TRBJ1-5; D gene: TRBD1; clone size: -; CDR3 DNA: TGTGCCAGCAGCTCAGTCCCCATGACAGGGCCTAGCAATCAGCCCCAGCATTTT; CDR3 protein: CASSSVPMTGPSNQPQHF
V gene: TRBV29-1; J gene: TRBJ1-4; D gene: -; clone size: -; CDR3 DNA: TGCAGCGTGAGGGATTCAGCTAATGAAAAACTGTTTTTT; CDR3 protein: CSVRDSANEKLFF